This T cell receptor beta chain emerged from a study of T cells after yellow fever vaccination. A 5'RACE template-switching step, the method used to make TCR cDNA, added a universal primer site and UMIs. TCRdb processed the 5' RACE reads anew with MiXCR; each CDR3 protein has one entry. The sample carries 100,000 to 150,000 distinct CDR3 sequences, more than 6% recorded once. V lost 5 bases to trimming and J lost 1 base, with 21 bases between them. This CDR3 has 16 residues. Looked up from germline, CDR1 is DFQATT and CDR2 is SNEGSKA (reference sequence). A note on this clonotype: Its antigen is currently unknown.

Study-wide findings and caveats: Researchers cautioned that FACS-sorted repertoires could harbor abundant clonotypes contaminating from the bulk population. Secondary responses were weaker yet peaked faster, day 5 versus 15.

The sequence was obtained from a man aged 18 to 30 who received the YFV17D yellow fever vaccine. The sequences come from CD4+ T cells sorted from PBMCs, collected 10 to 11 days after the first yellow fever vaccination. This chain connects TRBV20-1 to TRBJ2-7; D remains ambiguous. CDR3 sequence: CSAGDVGGAASYEQYV. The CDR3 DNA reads TGCAGTGCTGGCGACGTTGGCGGCGCCGCTTCCTACGAGCAGTACGTC.